This passage covers 8 T cell receptor beta chains from one sample sequenced in a study of blood T cell repertoires in COVID-19. TCRdb keeps only in-frame clones here, not all; method: immunoSEQ multiplex PCR. The data contain roughly 290,000 clones, around 88% of them seen just once; the ten biggest clones take up 5.5% to 7%. Sequenced: PBMCs or T cells enriched from blood (not recorded which). Receptors originate from a woman aged 40 to 50 who had recovered from COVID-19.

This chain uses TRBV7-2 with TRBJ2-7, with a possible D match to TRBD1 (6 bases). This CDR3 is 14 amino acids long. V was shortened by 1 base and J by 1 base, with 8 bases between the two germline ends. The germline V gene has CDR1 SGHTA and CDR2 FQGNSA. DNA for the CDR3: TGTGCCAGCAGCTTAGTGACAGGTTCCTACGAGCAGTACTTC. It specifies CASSLVTGSYEQYF.

The rearrangement links TRBV5-4 to TRBJ1-2, with 9 bases aligning to TRBD1. Trimming removed 1 base from V and 4 bases from J; junction bases left unmatched: 14. The CDR3 is 18 residues long. CDR1 is SGHNT, CDR2 YYREEE, per germline (reference sequence). The CDR3 loop is CASSLTGGVETQVYGYTF. CDR3 sequence (DNA): TGTGCCAGCAGCTTGACAGGGGGCGTTGAAACTCAAGTCTATGGCTACACCTTC. The full variable domain, completed using reference TRBV5-4 and TRBJ1-2, is ETGVTQSPTHLIKTRGQQVTLRCSSQSGHNTVSWYQQALGQGPQFIFQYYREEENGRGNFPPRFSGLQFPNYSSELNVNALELDDSALYLCASSLTGGVETQVYGYTFGSGTRLTVV.

The V call is TRBV28, the J call TRBJ1-1; 7 nucleotides match TRBD1. Germline loops: CDR1 MDHEN, CDR2 SYDVKM. Germline trimming cut 5 bases from V and 10 bases from J; bases unmatched to any gene: 10. The CDR3 is made up of 13 amino acids. The CDR3 here is CASSPQGFEGAFF. The CDR3 nucleotides read TGTGCCAGCAGTCCACAGGGGTTTGAAGGAGCTTTCTTT.

The chain carries TRBV28 and TRBJ2-3, with 8 bases aligning to TRBD1. J gave up 1 base and V 5 bases, and 5 bases lay outside the gene matches. This CDR3 comprises 15 residues. The germline CDR1 and CDR2 sequences are MDHEN and SYDVKM. The chain's CDR3 is CASSPMGQGTDTQYF. The CDR3 nucleotides read TGTGCCAGCAGTCCAATGGGACAGGGCACAGATACGCAGTATTTT.

The chain uses TRBV27 and TRBJ2-3; no reliable D call. The V gene lost 3 bases and the J gene lost 2 bases, with 15 bases spanning the gap. The CDR3 has 16 residues. Germline CDR1 reads MNHEY; CDR2 reads SMNVEV (reference sequence). CDR3 coding DNA: TGTGCCAGCAGTTTCGATTCAGTGCCAACCACAGATACGCAGTATTTT. It is translated as CASSFDSVPTTDTQYF.

The J gene is TRBJ2-3, the V gene TRBV19; tentative D call: TRBD2 (6 bases). V lost 5 bases and J lost 1, with 13 bases in between. From germline, CDR1 is LNHDA and CDR2 SQIVND (reference sequence). The CDR3 extends over 15 amino acids. CDR3 in amino acids: CASSPEGPGTDTQYF. CDR3 DNA: TGTGCCAGTAGTCCGGAGGGACCAGGCACAGATACGCAGTATTTT. Drawing the rest from reference TRBV19 and TRBJ2-3, the complete variable domain is DGGITQSPKYLFRKEGQNVTLSCEQNLNHDAMYWYRQDPGQGLRLIYYSQIVNDFQKGDIAEGYSVSREKKESFPLTVTSAQKNPTAFYLCASSPEGPGTDTQYFGPGTRLTVL.

This clone was found once. The chain employs TRBV18 and TRBJ2-7; the match to TRBD1 covers 7 bases. The ends lost 3 bases at V and 6 bases at J; junction bases unmatched: 11. This CDR3 region has 15 residues. Germline values: CDR1 KGHSH, CDR2 LQKENI. The CDR3 DNA reads as TGTGCCAGCTCACCCCCGACAGGGAAAGGGGGCGAGCAGTACTTC. Its translation is CASSPPTGKGGEQYF.

The chain combines TRBV27 with TRBJ1-2, with a tentative D call TRBD1 (6 bases). Trimming cost V 6 bases and J 4 bases, with 15 bases left between them. CDR3 size: 14 residues. Germline-derived CDR1 and CDR2 are MNHEY and SMNVEV (reference sequence). The CDR3 is CASRDPGGAYGYTF. The DNA for the CDR3 is TGTGCCAGCAGGGACCCGGGGGGGGCCTATGGCTACACCTTC.